Below are 32 T cell receptor beta chains sequenced from a single sample in a study of blood T cells in healthy people across ages. A second 7 to 11 cycle PCR used barcoded and J-beta primers. MiXCR was run by TCRdb on the 5' RACE reads, yielding one entry per CDR3 protein. The sample carries 2 million or so distinct CDR3 sequences, roughly 52% recorded once. Sequenced material: blood. Receptors were obtained from a woman in her thirties or forties in good health.

As regards this clonotype: The junction does not match germline at one end; this may be a read error. This rearrangement joins TRBV28 to TRBJ1-5; D is perhaps TRBD1 (6 bases). Germline assignment: CDR1 MDHEN and CDR2 SYDVKM. There are 16 residues in the CDR3. In DNA, the CDR3 is TGCGCCAGCAGTCTAAACCGCGGACAGTCCAATCAGCCCCAGCATTTT. Translating it yields CASSLNRGQSNQPQHF.

Notes on this clonotype: The junction departs from the called germline gene at one end, perhaps through a read error. The chain couples TRBV5-1 to TRBJ2-3, with TRBD2 matching over 7 bases. The CDR3 length is 15 residues. CDR1 SGHRS and CDR2 YFSETQ come from the germline V gene. The CDR3 sequence is CASTLERGQVDTQYF. The CDR3 DNA is TGCGCCAGCACCTTGGAGCGGGGCCAGGTGGATACGCAGTATTTT.

This clonotype occurred once. This chain uses TRBV2 with TRBJ2-1; possibly TRBD2 for D (6 bases). Germline CDR1 is SNHLY and CDR2 is FYNNEI. Trimming shortened V by 8 bases and J by 4 bases, and 15 bases separated the two germline ends. The CDR3 is 14 amino acids. The CDR3 protein is CASLSRGAYNEQFF. The CDR3 coding sequence is TGTGCCAGCCTCTCTCGCGGGGCTTACAATGAGCAGTTCTTC.

This clonotype has more than one count but fewer than ten. The rearrangement links TRBV14 to TRBJ2-5, with 10 bases matching TRBD2. The CDR3 is 15 amino acids. The V segment lost 6 bases and the J segment 11 bases; nucleotides outside the gene matches: 15. Germline-derived CDR1 and CDR2 are SGHDN and FVKESK. The CDR3, as DNA: TGTGCCAGCAGTCCCCAAAACGTAGCGGGGGGTGCGCAGTACTTC. This sequence encodes CASSPQNVAGGAQYF.

The chain uses TRBV29-1 and TRBJ2-1, with a possible D match to TRBD2 (6 bases). CDR3 length: 16 amino acids. Germline lookup yields CDR1 SQVTM and CDR2 ANQGSEA. Trimming pared 1 base from V and 1 base from J, leaving 14 bases between. The CDR3 reads CSVEAPRGESYNEQFF. The CDR3 DNA reads TGCAGCGTTGAAGCCCCCCGCGGGGAGTCCTACAATGAGCAGTTCTTC.

The CDR3 is CASSYSGSDGYTF. Here the CDR3 DNA reads TGTGCCAGCAGTTACTCGGGCTCCGATGGCTACACCTTC. The chain joins TRBV6-5 to TRBJ1-2, with D unclear. This CDR3 has 13 residues. CDR1 is MNHEY and CDR2 is SVGAGI in the germline V gene. Trimming removed 0 bases at V and 6 bases at J, with 8 bases between.

Only one count was recorded for this clonotype. The chain joins TRBV25-1 to TRBJ1-1; tentatively, D is TRBD1 (5 bases). The CDR3 runs 14 residues. The germline gives CDR1 MGHDK, CDR2 SYGVNS. The V and J ends lost 1 base and 6 bases respectively, with 12 bases between them. The CDR3 loop is CASSEFLGTSEAFF. CDR3 nucleotides: TGTGCCAGCAGTGAATTTCTGGGGACCTCTGAAGCTTTCTTT.

This clonotype appeared once. The rearrangement joins TRBV5-1 to TRBJ2-7; weak D call: TRBD1 (6 bases). Germline V gene sequence: CDR1 SGHRS, CDR2 YFSETQ. V was clipped by 2 bases and J by 6 bases, with 15 bases between them. The CDR3 is 14 amino acids. CDR3 in amino acids: CASSFSQNRVEQYF. The CDR3, as DNA: TGCGCCAGCAGCTTTTCACAAAACAGGGTCGAGCAGTACTTC.

This clonotype was detected many times. The chain has TRBV2 and TRBJ2-1; TRBD1 aligns across 7 bases. This CDR3 region has 16 residues. Germline CDR1 is SNHLY and CDR2 is FYNNEI. Germline trimming cut 5 bases from V and 2 bases from J; bases unmatched to any gene: 9. The CDR3 loop is CASSLGDSVTYNEQFF. The CDR3 DNA sequence: TGTGCCAGCAGTTTAGGGGACAGCGTTACCTACAATGAGCAGTTCTTC. Combining the CDR3 with reference TRBV2 and TRBJ2-1 gives the whole variable domain EPEVTQTPSHQVTQMGQEVILRCVPISNHLYFYWYRQILGQKVEFLVSFYNNEISEKSEIFDDQFSVERPDGSNFTLKIRSTKLEDSAMYFCASSLGDSVTYNEQFFGPGTRLTVL.

This clonotype was seen only a few times. J is TRBJ2-5 and V is TRBV6-6; D perhaps matches TRBD2 (5 bases). Germline V gene lookup returns CDR1 MNHNY and CDR2 SVGAGI (reference sequence). This CDR3 comprises 16 residues. Trimming took off 6 bases at V and 3 bases at J, with 20 bases between the two ends. The DNA for the CDR3 is TGTGCCAGCAGCTCCTCCCGGACTTATAAGGAAGAGACCCAGTACTTC. It codes for CASSSSRTYKEETQYF.

A remark on this clonotype: A read error may produce the germline difference seen at one junction end. This chain uses TRBV12-3 or TRBV12-4 with TRBJ2-7; 9 positions agree with TRBD1. This CDR3 is 17 amino acids long. The CDR3 here is CASSSTTPGTGIYEQSF. The CDR3 DNA follows: TGTGCCAGCAGTTCAACGACCCCGGGGACAGGGATCTACGAGCAGTCCTTC.

For this clonotype: One end of the junction is discordant with germline, which a read error may explain. The chain is built from TRBV7-7 and TRBJ2-1; D may be TRBD1 or TRBD2 (5 bases each). Germline V gives CDR1 SSHAT, CDR2 FNYEAQ (reference sequence). The CDR3 length is 16 residues. CDR3 residues: CASSSTGTQPYNEQFF. CDR3 DNA: TGTGCTAGCAGCTCCACCGGGACGCAGCCTTACAATGAGCAGTTCTTC. The whole variable domain, filled in from reference TRBV7-7 and TRBJ2-1, reads GAGVSQSPRYKVTKRGQDVTLRCDPISSHATLYWYQQALGQGPEFLTYFNYEAQPDKSGLPSDRFSAERPEGSISTLTIQRTEQRDSAMYRCASSSTGTQPYNEQFFGPGTRLTVL.

V and J are TRBV5-1 and TRBJ1-6, with a weak D call TRBD1 (5 bases). The CDR3 sequence is 15 residues long. CDR1 SGHRS and CDR2 YFSETQ come from the germline V gene. Deletions cut 0 bases from V and 7 bases from J, with 11 bases between. The CDR3 protein is CASSLAAGTNSPLHF. In DNA, the CDR3 is TGCGCCAGCAGCTTGGCCGCGGGGACCAATTCACCCCTCCACTTT.

This sequence joins TRBV28 and TRBJ2-1; TRBD1 matches at 7 bases. The J call is doubtful: the DNA matches TRBJ2-7 better. The germline V gene has CDR1 MDHEN and CDR2 SYDVKM. The length of the CDR3 is 16 residues. Here the CDR3 reads CASTPERGQPYNEQYF. In DNA, the CDR3 is TGTGCCAGCACTCCTGAAAGGGGACAGCCGTACAATGAGCAGTACTTC.

This clonotype was observed a few times. The chain links TRBV7-9 to TRBJ1-5; a possible D gene is TRBD1 (6 bases). CDR1 SEHNR and CDR2 FQNEAQ come from the germline V gene (reference sequence). V was shortened by 1 base and J by 5 bases, with 15 bases between the two germline ends. The CDR3 loop spans 16 amino acids. The CDR3 sequence: CASSLEVGGRHQPQHF. CDR3 nucleotide sequence: TGTGCCAGCAGCTTAGAGGTCGGGGGCCGACATCAGCCCCAGCATTTT.

The chain uses TRBV4-3 and TRBJ2-7; 7 nucleotides align to TRBD1. The CDR3 runs to 15 residues. The V segment lost 3 bases and the J segment 1 base; nucleotides outside the gene matches: 6. The V gene's germline CDR1 is LGHNA and CDR2 YSLEER. For the CDR3, the DNA is TGCGCCAGCAGCCAGGACAGGAGGATGTCCTACGAGCAGTACTTC. Translating it yields CASSQDRRMSYEQYF.

This clonotype was found a few times. The rearrangement links TRBV12-3 or TRBV12-4 to TRBJ1-2, with no clear D. The CDR3 loop spans 14 amino acids. The V end lost 3 bases, the J end lost 7 bases, and 15 bases lay between the germline ends. CDR3 amino acids: CASSLPGIRGGYTF. CDR3 bases: TGTGCCAGCAGTTTGCCGGGAATAAGAGGTGGCTACACCTTC.

CDR3 DNA: TGTGCCAGCAGCCCACCCAACCGTAACTATGGCTACACCTTC. Its translation is CASSPPNRNYGYTF. The rearrangement joins TRBV3-1 to TRBJ1-2; D is unresolved. V gave up 4 bases and J gave up 1 base, with 10 bases separating them. Germline-derived CDR1 and CDR2 are LGHDT and YNNKEL (reference sequence). There are 14 residues in the CDR3.

The chain has TRBV27 and TRBJ2-3; the D is unclear. The germline V and J ends were trimmed by 4 bases and 4 bases, with 12 bases remaining between them. Looked up from germline, CDR1 is MNHEY and CDR2 is SMNVEV (reference sequence). The CDR3 is made up of 14 amino acids. The CDR3 DNA reads as TGTGCCAGCAGTTCGAGACTGAGCGCAGATACGCAGTATTTT. It yields the protein CASSSRLSADTQYF.

The J gene is TRBJ2-2, the V gene TRBV6-6, with no clear D. The CDR3 is made up of 14 amino acids. Trimming stripped 5 bases from V and 5 bases from J, with 12 bases between. CDR1 is MNHNY and CDR2 is SVGAGI in the germline V gene (reference sequence). In DNA, the CDR3 is TGTGCCAGCAGTGAGATCATAGAAACCGGGGAGCTGTTTTTT. Protein: CASSEIIETGELFF.

The rearrangement joins TRBV20-1 to TRBJ1-2; TRBD1 is a possible D gene (5 bases). The V end lost 5 bases, the J end lost 8 bases, and 18 bases lay between the germline ends. The V gene's germline CDR1 is DFQATT and CDR2 SNEGSKA (reference sequence). The CDR3 is 13 residues long. The CDR3 loop reads CSAVLTQGAGYTF. In DNA form, the CDR3 reads TGCAGTGCTGTCTTGACCCAGGGAGCGGGCTACACCTTC.

This clonotype turned up a few times. V usage is TRBV18 and J usage is TRBJ2-3, with D possibly TRBD2 on 7 matching bases. Germline loops: CDR1 KGHSH, CDR2 LQKENI. V lost 8 bases and J lost 4, with 16 bases in between. The CDR3 runs to 14 residues. The CDR3 is CASSPTGGSDTQYF. The DNA of the CDR3 is TGTGCCAGCAGTCCGACGGGGGGCTCAGATACGCAGTATTTT.

This clonotype came up a few times. The chain carries TRBV29-1 and TRBJ1-2; D remains ambiguous. The germline gives CDR1 SQVTM, CDR2 ANQGSEA. V was cut by 3 bases and J by 3 bases, with 11 bases left in between. This CDR3 is 13 amino acids long. CDR3 coding DNA: TGCAGCGTTGAGGAGGGATGGGACTATGGCTACACCTTC. As protein: CSVEEGWDYGYTF.

The J gene is TRBJ2-7, the V gene TRBV5-1, with TRBD1 identical over 7 bases. TRBJ2-5 matches the DNA end more closely, so the J call is doubtful. The germline CDR1 and CDR2 sequences are SGHRS and YFSETQ. The CDR3 is made up of 14 amino acids. The CDR3 is CASSLGMDRETQYF. In DNA form, the CDR3 reads TGCGCCAGCAGCTTGGGAATGGACAGGGAGACCCAGTACTTC.

This clonotype has only a few counts. The rearrangement uses TRBV7-2 and TRBJ1-4; D is uncertain. Germline CDR1 reads SGHTA; CDR2 reads FQGNSA. The CDR3 sequence is 14 residues long. Between the trimmed V and J ends, which lost 0 bases and 5 bases, there was a span of 7 bases. CDR3 residues: CASSLAGFNEKLFF. The CDR3 coding sequence is TGTGCCAGCAGCTTAGCGGGGTTCAATGAAAAACTGTTTTTT.

The chain uses TRBV20-1 and TRBJ2-7, with 7 nucleotides matching TRBD1. This CDR3 spans 13 amino acids. With 3 bases clipped from V and 6 bases from J, the junction kept 8 bases outside the gene matches. Germline loops: CDR1 DFQATT, CDR2 SNEGSKA (reference sequence). The DNA of the CDR3 is TGCAGTGCTAGCCTGGGACAGTCGGCCGAGCAGTACTTC. This gives the protein CSASLGQSAEQYF.

The chain combines TRBV18 with TRBJ2-2; 10 positions agree with TRBD1. With V trimmed by 3 bases and J by 4 bases, 5 bases remained unmatched. From germline, CDR1 is KGHSH and CDR2 LQKENI. The CDR3 has 16 amino acids. CDR3 nucleotides: TGTGCCAGCTCACCCCGCGGGACAGGGGCCACCGGGGAGCTGTTTTTT. This translates into CASSPRGTGATGELFF.

Notes on this clonotype: A much more abundant neighbour one base away suggests this may be a read error. The rearrangement uses TRBV6-1 and TRBJ2-5; a weak D match, TRBD2 (5 bases). The germline V and J ends were trimmed by 3 bases and 5 bases, with 7 bases remaining between them. Germline V gene lookup returns CDR1 MNHNS and CDR2 SASEGT. CDR3 size: 12 residues. CDR3 residues: CASSDTGETQYF. CDR3 coding DNA: TGTGCCAGCAGTGATACGGGGGAGACCCAGTACTTC.

This clonotype appeared a few times. J is TRBJ1-5 and V is TRBV29-1; D possibly corresponds to TRBD1 (5 bases). The CDR3 loop spans 13 amino acids. Germline V gene data show CDR1 as SQVTM and CDR2 as ANQGSEA. V was shortened by 4 bases and J by 0 bases, with 7 bases between the two germline ends. The CDR3 here is CSVGQYSNQPQHF. Here the CDR3 DNA reads TGCAGCGTTGGACAGTATAGCAATCAGCCCCAGCATTTT.

The V gene is TRBV5-1, the J gene TRBJ2-4; D is unclear. This CDR3 region has 16 residues. V gave up 0 bases and J gave up 1 base, with 11 bases separating them. Germline values: CDR1 SGHRS, CDR2 YFSETQ. The chain's CDR3 is CASSLAGVNAKNIQYF. DNA of the CDR3: TGCGCCAGCAGCTTGGCTGGGGTCAACGCCAAAAACATTCAGTACTTC.

The chain has TRBV20-1 and TRBJ2-1; TRBD1 aligns across 8 bases. V was pared by 2 bases and J by 10 bases, with 13 bases of the junction left unmatched. Germline-derived CDR1 and CDR2 are DFQATT and SNEGSKA (reference sequence). This CDR3 is 15 amino acids long. This CDR3 is CSARKTQGVPSEQFF. CDR3 DNA: TGCAGTGCTAGAAAGACACAGGGGGTTCCCAGCGAGCAGTTCTTC.

This clonotype was seen only a few times. The genes are TRBV4-2 and TRBJ2-7, with D perhaps TRBD1 (6 bases). V was clipped by 3 bases and J by 5 bases, with 11 bases between them. The length of the CDR3 is 13 residues. Germline V gene lookup returns CDR1 LGHNA and CDR2 YNFKEQ. CDR3 in amino acids: CASSHPGQNEQYF. CDR3 sequence (DNA): TGTGCCAGCAGCCACCCCGGACAGAACGAGCAGTACTTC.